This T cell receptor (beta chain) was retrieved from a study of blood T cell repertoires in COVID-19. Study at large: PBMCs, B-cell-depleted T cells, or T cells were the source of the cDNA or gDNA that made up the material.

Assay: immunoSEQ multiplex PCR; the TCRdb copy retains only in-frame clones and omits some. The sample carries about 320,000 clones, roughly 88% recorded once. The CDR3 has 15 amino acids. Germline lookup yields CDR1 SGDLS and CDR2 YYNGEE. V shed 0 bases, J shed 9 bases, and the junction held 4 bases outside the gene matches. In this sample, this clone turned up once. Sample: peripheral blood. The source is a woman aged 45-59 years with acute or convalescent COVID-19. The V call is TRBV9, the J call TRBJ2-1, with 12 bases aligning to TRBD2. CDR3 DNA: TGTGCCAGCAGCGTAGTACTAGCGGGAGGTAGTGAGCAGTTCTTC. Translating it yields CASSVVLAGGSEQFF. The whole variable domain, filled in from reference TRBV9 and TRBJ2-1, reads DSGVTQTPKHLITATGQRVTLRCSPRSGDLSVYWYQQSLDQGLQFLIQYYNGEERAKGNILERFSAQQFPDLHSELNLSSLELGDSALYFCASSVVLAGGSEQFFGPGTRLTVL.